The 9 T cell receptor beta chains below come from one sample, sequenced in a study of T cells in Graves' hyperthyroidism and ophthalmopathy. The source material, RNA transcripts, was used to amplify TCR beta CDR3 regions. TCR CDR3 regions were first amplified by RT-PCR with HTBI primers. From the multiplex PCR reads, TCRdb called clonotypes with MiXCR, one entry per CDR3 protein. The repertoire holds around 610,000 distinct CDR3 sequences, with 14% to 15% as singletons. Sequencing was done on a sample of blood. These receptors were collected from a middle-aged woman with Graves' ophthalmopathy.

The chain couples TRBV29-1 to TRBJ2-7; TRBD2 matches at 12 bases. With V trimmed by 3 bases and J by 5 bases, 11 bases remained unmatched. The CDR3 has 16 amino acids. Germline V lookup: CDR1 SQVTM, CDR2 ANQGSEA. The CDR3 nucleotides read TGCAGCGTTGATGGACTAGCGGGACCACCTACCGACGAGCAGTACTTC. Translated: CSVDGLAGPPTDEQYF.

There are many counts of this clonotype. V usage is TRBV27 and J usage is TRBJ2-7; 9 nucleotides align to TRBD1. V lost 7 bases to trimming and J lost 2 bases; unmatched junction nucleotides: 6. CDR1 is MNHEY and CDR2 is SMNVEV in the germline V gene (reference sequence). The CDR3 has 14 residues. The CDR3, as DNA: TGTGCCAGCAAACCTAGGGACAGGGCCTACGAGCAGTACTTC. Translated: CASKPRDRAYEQYF.

This clonotype was seen ten or more times. The V gene is TRBV30, the J gene TRBJ2-7; TRBD2 matches at 11 bases. CDR3 length equals 12 residues. Trimming cost V 7 bases and J 7 bases; bases outside gene matches: 6. The germline V gene encodes CDR1 GTSNPN and CDR2 SVGIG (reference sequence). The CDR3 reads CASTSGSDEQYF. The CDR3 region has the DNA TGTGCCTCTACTAGCGGGAGTGATGAGCAGTACTTC.

This rearrangement joins TRBV6-1 to TRBJ2-7, with 7 bases lining up with TRBD2. CDR3 length equals 11 residues. V lost 9 bases and J lost 5; bases outside the gene matches: 4. Germline V lookup: CDR1 MNHNS, CDR2 SASEGT. This CDR3 is CASEAGNEQYF. CDR3 coding DNA: TGTGCCAGTGAAGCGGGGAACGAGCAGTACTTC.

The V and J genes are TRBV6-1 and TRBJ1-2; D might be TRBD1 (6 bases). This CDR3 spans 14 amino acids. Germline CDR1 MNHNS, CDR2 SASEGT. V shed 2 bases and J shed 3 bases, with 10 bases lying between them. CDR3 in amino acids: CASSEHRVYYGYTF. CDR3 coding DNA: TGTGCCAGCAGTGAACACAGGGTGTACTATGGCTACACCTTC.

The chain combines TRBV11-2 with TRBJ1-1; D is possibly TRBD1 (6 bases). From germline, CDR1 is SGHAT and CDR2 FQNNGV. V lost 8 bases and J lost 0, with 19 bases in between. The CDR3 sequence is 16 residues long. This CDR3 is CASAVSGGRLNTEAFF. Written as DNA, the CDR3 is TGTGCCAGCGCCGTAAGCGGGGGGCGATTGAACACTGAAGCTTTCTTT.

This clonotype showed up many times. V usage is TRBV11-2 and J usage is TRBJ2-7, with D tentatively TRBD1 or TRBD2 (5 bases each). CDR3 length: 11 amino acids. Trimming removed 4 bases at V and 9 bases at J, with 10 bases between. Germline loops: CDR1 SGHAT, CDR2 FQNNGV. The CDR3 protein is CASSWGLGQYF. CDR3 sequence (DNA): TGTGCCAGCAGCTGGGGGTTAGGGCAGTACTTC.

This chain joins TRBV30 and TRBJ1-2; TRBD1 is a possible D gene (6 bases). Germline V gives CDR1 GTSNPN, CDR2 SVGIG (reference sequence). The CDR3 has 16 residues. Trimming took 2 bases from V and 6 from J, leaving 22 bases between them. CDR3 coding DNA: TGTGCCTGGAGTACCCGGCGGGGGGGCCGGAACGATGGCTACACCTTC. Amino acids: CAWSTRRGGRNDGYTF. The variable domain in full, with the rest retrieved from reference TRBV30 and TRBJ1-2, is SQTIHQWPATLVQPVGSPLSLECTVEGTSNPNLYWYRQAAGRGLQLLFYSVGIGQISSEVPQNLSASRPQDRQFILSSKKLLLSDSGFYLCAWSTRRGGRNDGYTFGSGTRLTVV.

The V call is TRBV12-3 or TRBV12-4, the J call TRBJ1-5; weak D call: TRBD1 (5 bases). V gave up 7 bases and J gave up 4 bases, with 20 bases separating them. This CDR3 spans 16 amino acids. CDR3 sequence: CASIKKSGGSNQPQHF. The CDR3 DNA sequence: TGTGCCAGCATCAAAAAGTCTGGGGGTTCTAATCAGCCCCAGCATTTT.